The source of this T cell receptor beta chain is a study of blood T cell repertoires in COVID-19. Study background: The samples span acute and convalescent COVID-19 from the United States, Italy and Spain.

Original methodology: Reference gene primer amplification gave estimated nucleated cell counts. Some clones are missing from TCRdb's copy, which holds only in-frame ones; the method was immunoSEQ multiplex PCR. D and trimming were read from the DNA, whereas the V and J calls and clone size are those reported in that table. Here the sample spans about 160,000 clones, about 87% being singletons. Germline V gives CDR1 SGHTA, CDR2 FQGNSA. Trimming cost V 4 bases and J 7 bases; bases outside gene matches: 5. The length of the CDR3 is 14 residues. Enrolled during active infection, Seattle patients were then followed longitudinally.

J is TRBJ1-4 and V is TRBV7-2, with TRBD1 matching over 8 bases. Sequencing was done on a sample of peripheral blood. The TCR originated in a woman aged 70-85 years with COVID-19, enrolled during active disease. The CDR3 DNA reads TGTGCCAGCAGCTCCGGACAGGGATTTGAAAAACTGTTTTTT. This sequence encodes CASSSGQGFEKLFF. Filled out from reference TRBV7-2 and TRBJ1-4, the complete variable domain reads GAGVSQSPSNKVTEKGKDVELRCDPISGHTALYWYRQSLGQGLEFLIYFQGNSAPDKSGLPSDRFSAERTGGSVSTLTIQRTQQEDSAVYLCASSSGQGFEKLFFGSGTQLSVL.